This T cell receptor (beta chain) is from a study of blood T cell repertoires in COVID-19. Looking at the study overall: Samples came from the United States, Italy and Spain, spanning acute and convalescent COVID-19.

The authors' processing: Scientists estimated how many nucleated cells there were by amplifying reference gene primers. Using immunoSEQ multiplex PCR, the repertoire was profiled, and TCRdb retains in-frame clones only, with some absent. That table is the source of V, J and clone size, and D and trimming were worked out from the DNA. This sample has tens of thousands of clones, with 83% found just once. CDR1 SGHRS and CDR2 YFSETQ come from the germline V gene. Trimming cost V 1 base and J 7 bases; bases outside gene matches: 3. This CDR3 comprises 15 residues. The J gene is TRBJ2-1, the V gene TRBV5-1, with 12 bases lining up with TRBD2. The clonotype originates from a human donor in a cohort sampled during active COVID-19. Sequencing used peripheral blood. CDR3 sequence reads: CASSLTSGGFNEQFF. The DNA of the CDR3 is TGCGCCAGCAGCTTGACTAGCGGGGGGTTTAATGAGCAGTTCTTC. Filled out from reference TRBV5-1 and TRBJ2-1, the complete variable domain reads KAGVTQTPRYLIKTRGQQVTLSCSPISGHRSVSWYQQTPGQGLQFLFEYFSETQRNKGNFPGRFSGRQFSNSRSEMNVSTLELGDSALYLCASSLTSGGFNEQFFGPGTRLTVL.